The 2 T cell receptor beta chains reported below all come from one sample, sequenced in a study of siplizumab effects on memory and regulatory T cells. Some clones are missing from TCRdb's copy, which holds only in-frame ones; the method was immunoSEQ multiplex PCR. The sample lists about 56,000 clones; about 97% were seen once. Sequences were obtained from naive CD8+ T cells sorted from blood. The origin of the receptors is a human donor in good health.

V is TRBV19 and J is TRBJ1-2; 9 positions agree with TRBD1. CDR1 is LNHDA and CDR2 is SQIVND in the germline V gene (reference sequence). The ends lost 5 bases at V and 8 bases at J; junction bases unmatched: 18. The CDR3 totals 17 residues. As DNA, the CDR3 is TGTGCCAGTAGTGAGGGACAGGGCCCTCTCTCGGTCTCGGGCTACACCTTC. Encoded protein: CASSEGQGPLSVSGYTF. The variable domain in full, completed from reference TRBV19 and TRBJ1-2, reads DGGITQSPKYLFRKEGQNVTLSCEQNLNHDAMYWYRQDPGQGLRLIYYSQIVNDFQKGDIAEGYSVSREKKESFPLTVTSAQKNPTAFYLCASSEGQGPLSVSGYTFGSGTRLTVV.

V is TRBV7-2 and J is TRBJ2-7; D not certain. The germline V gene has CDR1 SGHTA and CDR2 FQGNSA. V lost 2 bases, J lost 3 bases, and 8 bases lay in between. The CDR3 covers 13 residues. The CDR3 loop reads CASSLNLNYEQYF. CDR3 nucleotide sequence: TGTGCCAGCAGCTTAAACCTAAACTACGAGCAGTACTTC.